This entry lists 27 T cell receptor beta chains sequenced from one sample in a study of CD8 T cells in Susac syndrome. Random hexamers were used to reverse transcribe an amount of about 0.45 to 1 ug RNA. TCRdb passed the immunoSEQ multiplex PCR reads through MiXCR, listing each CDR3 protein once. The sample lists 300,000 or so distinct CDR3 sequences, 90% to 95% seen once, with roughly 0.07% in the top ten. The sample comprised CD4+ T cells from PBMCs. The receptor set was obtained from a human donor with multiple sclerosis.

This clonotype occurred once. V is TRBV11-3 and J is TRBJ2-7; weak D call: TRBD2 (6 bases). This CDR3 is 13 amino acids long. Germline values: CDR1 SGHNT, CDR2 YENEEA. V lost 5 bases and J lost 4, with 12 bases in between. The CDR3 nucleotides read TGTGCCAGCAGCGCACGGGGGACTTACGAGCAGTACTTC. This gives the protein CASSARGTYEQYF.

The sample holds one count of this clonotype. The gene calls are TRBV7-2 and TRBJ1-5, with TRBD1 identical over 9 bases. V lost 4 bases, J lost 6 bases, and 4 bases stayed unmatched. There are 14 residues in the CDR3. Germline V lookup: CDR1 SGHTA, CDR2 FQGNSA. CDR3 bases: TGTGCCAGCAGCTGGGGACAGGGATCTCAGCCCCAGCATTTT. Translated: CASSWGQGSQPQHF. Full variable domain (remainder filled in from reference TRBV7-2 and TRBJ1-5): GAGVSQSPSNKVTEKGKDVELRCDPISGHTALYWYRQSLGQGLEFLIYFQGNSAPDKSGLPSDRFSAERTGGSVSTLTIQRTQQEDSAVYLCASSWGQGSQPQHFGDGTRLSIL.

The chain recombines TRBV7-9 with TRBJ2-1; perhaps D is TRBD1 or TRBD2 (5 bases each). CDR3 length equals 16 residues. With 5 bases removed from V and 0 bases from J, the gap between germline ends came to 14 bases. Germline CDR1 reads SEHNR; CDR2 reads FQNEAQ (reference sequence). The CDR3 bases are TGTGCCAGCAGCCCATGGGCAGGGAGCTCCTACAATGAGCAGTTCTTC. Protein sequence: CASSPWAGSSYNEQFF.

The chain joins TRBV29-1 to TRBJ2-4, with a tentative D call TRBD2 (6 bases). In germline, CDR1 is SQVTM, CDR2 ANQGSEA. Trimming removed 4 bases from V and 6 bases from J, with 13 bases in between. The CDR3 has 13 residues. The CDR3 sequence: CSVGGGERNIQYF. CDR3 in DNA: TGCAGCGTTGGAGGCGGGGAGAGAAACATTCAGTACTTC.

The chain has TRBV20-1 and TRBJ1-1; TRBD1 might be the D (5 bases). In germline, CDR1 is DFQATT, CDR2 SNEGSKA (reference sequence). V lost 0 bases, J lost 8 bases, and 16 bases lay in between. There are 14 residues in the CDR3. CDR3 region: CSAREAAGHREAFF. The CDR3 region has the DNA TGCAGTGCTAGAGAGGCGGCAGGGCACCGGGAAGCTTTCTTT.

The V gene is TRBV30, the J gene TRBJ1-1; maybe TRBD1 (6 bases). The germline gives CDR1 GTSNPN, CDR2 SVGIG (reference sequence). Trimming took 6 bases from V and 0 from J, leaving 20 bases between them. The CDR3 extends over 16 amino acids. CDR3 amino acids: CACSQGPGGMNTEAFF. CDR3 nucleotide sequence: TGTGCCTGTTCACAGGGCCCTGGGGGGATGAACACTGAAGCTTTCTTT.

The chain uses TRBV24-1 and TRBJ2-3; D is uncertain. Trimming pared 4 bases from V and 2 bases from J, leaving 6 bases between. Germline lookup yields CDR1 KGHDR and CDR2 SFDVKD. This CDR3 region has 13 residues. This CDR3 reads CATSDPFTDTQYF. The CDR3 nucleotides read TGTGCCACCAGTGACCCATTCACAGATACGCAGTATTTT.

The chain carries TRBV6-2 or TRBV6-3 and TRBJ2-5; weak D call: TRBD1 (6 bases). The germline V gene has CDR1 MNHEY and CDR2 SVGEGT. Trimming took 6 bases from V and 4 from J, leaving 15 bases between them. The CDR3 has 14 residues. This CDR3 is CASRKGVVRETQYF. As DNA, the CDR3 is TGTGCCAGCAGAAAGGGGGTAGTTCGAGAGACCCAGTACTTC.

The rearrangement uses TRBV12-3 or TRBV12-4 and TRBJ1-1; 9 bases line up with TRBD1. V lost 8 bases, J lost 0 bases, and 4 bases stayed unmatched. This CDR3 has 14 amino acids. The CDR3 region is CASLQGALNTEAFF. The CDR3 DNA reads as TGTGCCAGCCTACAGGGGGCCTTGAACACTGAAGCTTTCTTT.

The gene calls are TRBV27 and TRBJ2-7; 10 bases line up with TRBD1. Germline V lookup: CDR1 MNHEY, CDR2 SMNVEV (reference sequence). The CDR3 has 14 residues. Trimming cost V 5 bases and J 5 bases; bases outside gene matches: 6. CDR3 in DNA: TGTGCCAGCAGTCGAGGGACAGGGGCCCACGAGCAGTACTTC. Translating it yields CASSRGTGAHEQYF.

The V call is TRBV29-1, the J call TRBJ1-2, with D possibly TRBD1 on 5 matching bases. Germline V gives CDR1 SQVTM, CDR2 ANQGSEA. Trimming took off 4 bases at V and 4 bases at J, with 13 bases between the two ends. CDR3 length equals 13 residues. The CDR3 DNA reads TGCAGCGTTGTAGGTACAGGAGGCTATGGCTACACCTTC. Its protein product is CSVVGTGGYGYTF.

The J gene is TRBJ1-2, the V gene TRBV4-3, with D perhaps TRBD1 (6 bases). The CDR3 sequence is 15 residues long. The V and J ends lost 4 bases and 4 bases respectively, with 16 bases between them. Germline V gene data show CDR1 as LGHNA and CDR2 as YSLEER. The CDR3, as DNA: TGCGCCAGCAGCCCTCCCGGACAGAGCACCTATGGCTACACCTTC. As protein: CASSPPGQSTYGYTF.

This sequence joins TRBV19 and TRBJ2-3, with D tentatively TRBD2 (6 bases). The V gene lost 7 bases and the J gene lost 2 bases, with 19 bases spanning the gap. Germline CDR1 and CDR2: LNHDA and SQIVND (reference sequence). This CDR3 has 16 amino acids. CDR3 coding DNA: TGTGCCAGTACCGGGGACTCCCACCCTTCCACAGATACGCAGTATTTT. Its translation: CASTGDSHPSTDTQYF.

The rearrangement links TRBV7-2 to TRBJ1-1, with TRBD1 identical over 8 bases. The CDR3 is 15 amino acids. V was clipped by 1 base and J by 1 base; unmatched bases: 2. Germline lookup yields CDR1 SGHTA and CDR2 FQGNSA. CDR3 amino acids: CASSLGDRRNTEAFF. In DNA, the CDR3 is TGTGCCAGCAGCTTAGGGGACAGGAGGAACACTGAAGCTTTCTTT.

J is TRBJ1-2 and V is TRBV5-1; D is uncertain. Deletions cut 4 bases from V and 2 bases from J, with 18 bases between. Germline V gives CDR1 SGHRS, CDR2 YFSETQ. The CDR3 totals 16 residues. This CDR3 is CASSTAPHTGNYGYTF. DNA of the CDR3: TGCGCCAGCAGCACAGCACCACACACGGGCAACTATGGCTACACCTTC.

The CDR3 reads CAWSGQGKSPLHF. CDR3 sequence (DNA): TGTGCCTGGAGTGGACAGGGTAAATCACCCCTCCACTTT. The rearrangement links TRBV30 to TRBJ1-6, with 7 positions matching TRBD1. This CDR3 is built from 13 residues. Germline V gene data show CDR1 as GTSNPN and CDR2 as SVGIG (reference sequence). J gave up 10 bases and V 1 base, and 4 bases lay outside the gene matches.

A single count supports this clonotype. The chain combines TRBV6-2 or TRBV6-3 with TRBJ1-5, with D maybe TRBD1 (5 bases). This CDR3 comprises 15 residues. V lost 2 bases and J lost 3, with 11 bases in between. CDR1 MNHEY and CDR2 SVGEGT come from the germline V gene. For the CDR3, the DNA is TGTGCCAGCAGTTACGGGGCAGGGTTCAATCAGCCCCAGCATTTT. Protein: CASSYGAGFNQPQHF.

The chain couples TRBV20-1 to TRBJ2-1; D unclear. The CDR3 spans 16 residues. Trimming shortened V by 1 base and J by 7 bases, and 20 bases separated the two germline ends. Germline-derived CDR1 and CDR2 are DFQATT and SNEGSKA (reference sequence). The CDR3 protein is CSARAIHGLPSNEQFF. CDR3 coding DNA: TGCAGTGCTAGAGCTATACACGGGCTACCCTCTAATGAGCAGTTCTTC.

The chain employs TRBV2 and TRBJ2-1; 7 positions agree with TRBD2. The germline CDR1 and CDR2 sequences are SNHLY and FYNNEI. V trimming: 8 bases; J trimming: 4 bases; junction bases outside the gene matches: 8. This CDR3 has 14 amino acids. Here the CDR3 reads CASPASGGYNEQFF. The CDR3 nucleotides are TGTGCCAGCCCAGCTAGCGGTGGGTACAATGAGCAGTTCTTC. Combining the CDR3 with reference TRBV2 and TRBJ2-1 gives the whole variable domain EPEVTQTPSHQVTQMGQEVILRCVPISNHLYFYWYRQILGQKVEFLVSFYNNEISEKSEIFDDQFSVERPDGSNFTLKIRSTKLEDSAMYFCASPASGGYNEQFFGPGTRLTVL.

This CDR3 reads CASSYDPRSANTEAFF. In DNA form, the CDR3 reads TGTGCCAGCAGTTACGACCCGCGGTCGGCGAACACTGAAGCTTTCTTT. V gene TRBV6-6 combines with J gene TRBJ1-1; D is unresolved. Germline values: CDR1 MNHNY, CDR2 SVGAGI (reference sequence). This CDR3 region has 16 residues. The V end lost 2 bases, the J end lost 1 base, and 14 bases lay between the germline ends.

The chain links TRBV7-9 to TRBJ2-1; D ambiguous. Germline V gene lookup returns CDR1 SEHNR and CDR2 FQNEAQ (reference sequence). The CDR3 contains 19 residues. V gave up 5 bases and J gave up 2 bases, with 25 bases separating them. CDR3 sequence reads: CASSPTSPSLNYAYNEQFF. The CDR3 nucleotides are TGTGCCAGCAGCCCGACCTCACCATCATTGAACTATGCCTACAATGAGCAGTTCTTC. The full variable domain, with the rest looked up from reference TRBV7-9 and TRBJ2-1, is DTGVSQNPRHKITKRGQNVTFRCDPISEHNRLYWYRQTLGQGPEFLTYFQNEAQLEKSRLLSDRFSAERPKGSFSTLEIQRTEQGDSAMYLCASSPTSPSLNYAYNEQFFGPGTRLTVL.

The gene calls are TRBV6-6 and TRBJ1-3; D might be TRBD1 (6 bases). Trimming cost V 5 bases and J 1 base, with 15 bases left between them. In germline, CDR1 is MNHNY, CDR2 SVGAGI (reference sequence). The CDR3 runs 16 residues. The DNA of the CDR3 is TGTGCCAGCAGTCCTCATGGGGGCGGGTCTGGAAACACCATATATTTT. It specifies CASSPHGGGSGNTIYF.

This chain uses TRBV5-1 with TRBJ2-7; possible D gene TRBD2, 6 bases. Germline V gene data show CDR1 as SGHRS and CDR2 as YFSETQ. V was shortened by 0 bases and J by 2 bases, with 12 bases between the two germline ends. CDR3 length: 15 amino acids. The CDR3 coding sequence is TGCGCCAGCAGCTTGGATTATAGCGGCCCCTACGAGCAGTACTTC. Translating it yields CASSLDYSGPYEQYF.

The rearrangement links TRBV5-4 to TRBJ2-7, with 8 bases fitting TRBD2. Germline CDR1 reads SGHNT; CDR2 reads YYREEE (reference sequence). The CDR3 is 17 amino acids. The junction had 16 bases not matched to a gene; V was cut back by 6 bases and J by 2 bases. The CDR3 region is CASTSAAGGGVAYEQYF. CDR3 DNA sequence: TGTGCCAGCACCTCCGCGGCGGGAGGAGGGGTTGCCTACGAGCAGTACTTC.

A single count supports this clonotype. DNA for the CDR3: TGTGCCAGCAGCTTAGCGGGGGGGCGTGGGACCTACAATGAGCAGTTCTTC. Translated: CASSLAGGRGTYNEQFF. The rearrangement links TRBV7-3 to TRBJ2-1; 9 nucleotides match TRBD2. CDR1 and CDR2 from the germline V gene are SGHTA and FQGTGA. The CDR3 covers 17 residues. Trimming removed 2 bases from V and 2 bases from J; junction bases left unmatched: 7.

The chain links TRBV20-1 to TRBJ1-2, with D possibly being TRBD1 (5 bases). V was clipped by 7 bases and J by 4 bases, with 13 bases between them. CDR1 is DFQATT, CDR2 SNEGSKA, per germline (reference sequence). CDR3 length: 12 amino acids. CDR3 bases: TGCAGTGTGCGGGGGAGCTTCTATGGCTACACCTTC. Translating it yields CSVRGSFYGYTF.

This chain uses TRBV3-1 with TRBJ1-5; 9 bases map to TRBD1. The junction had 7 bases not matched to a gene; V was cut back by 1 base and J by 15 bases. This CDR3 has 13 residues. Looked up from germline, CDR1 is LGHDT and CDR2 is YNNKEL (reference sequence). The CDR3 region is CASSQGGDRARHF. The CDR3 coding sequence is TGTGCCAGCAGCCAAGGGGGGGACAGGGCACGGCATTTT.